This entry lists 4 T cell receptor beta chains sequenced from one sample in a study of PD-1 blockade in classical Hodgkin lymphoma. The time point was: cycle 4 day 1 (C4D1), after five to seven weeks of nivolumab. Every patient relapsed after autologous stem cell transplantation, and brentuximab vedotin exposure varied. Assay used: immunoSEQ multiplex PCR; TCRdb lists only in-frame clones, some missing. The sample consists of some 93,000 clones, roughly 73% of them appearing once. The sequenced sample was peripheral blood mononuclear cells (PBMCs), obtained before the fourth cycle of nivolumab. These TCRs come from a human donor with classical Hodgkin lymphoma.

This clone has a handful of counts. This CDR3 is CASSLKPSQGSGRTYEQYF. The CDR3 DNA is TGTGCCAGCAGCTTAAAACCCTCCCAGGGTAGCGGGAGGACCTACGAGCAGTACTTC. The chain links TRBV11-2 to TRBJ2-7; TRBD2 matches 10 bases. Germline lookup yields CDR1 SGHAT and CDR2 FQNNGV. V lost 2 bases, J lost 2 bases, and 15 bases stayed unmatched. This CDR3 comprises 19 residues.

This chain joins TRBV18 and TRBJ1-5; D not certain. V lost 3 bases and J 3 bases, leaving 6 bases between the germline ends. Per germline, CDR1 KGHSH and CDR2 LQKENI. The CDR3 loop spans 13 amino acids. CDR3 region: CASSPADNQPQHF. DNA for the CDR3: TGTGCCAGCTCACCCGCGGACAATCAGCCCCAGCATTTT.

The V gene is TRBV7-3, the J gene TRBJ2-1, with unresolved D. From germline, CDR1 is SGHTA and CDR2 FQGTGA. The length of the CDR3 is 13 residues. V shed 1 base and J shed 5 bases, with 6 bases lying between them. The CDR3 coding sequence is TGTGCCAGCAGCTTAAGTTCTAACAATGAGCAGTTCTTC. Its protein is CASSLSSNNEQFF.

This clone showed up many times. The V gene is TRBV28, the J gene TRBJ2-6, with TRBD1 identical over 7 bases. CDR3 length: 16 amino acids. J lost 0 bases, V lost 9 bases, and 8 bases had no gene match. The germline V gene has CDR1 MDHEN and CDR2 SYDVKM. The CDR3 reads CASWGTVLSGANVLTF. Written as DNA, the CDR3 is TGTGCCAGTTGGGGGACAGTCCTCTCTGGGGCCAACGTCCTGACTTTC.